This is a list of T cell receptor beta chains from one sample in a study of monozygotic twins with inflammatory bowel disease. TCRdb reprocessed the 5' RACE reads, keeping one entry per CDR3 protein, no DNA. This sample's clone table lists 400,000 or so distinct CDR3 sequences. Sequenced material: blood. The receptors were sampled from a human donor with ulcerative colitis or Crohn's disease, or a healthy co-twin of an affected twin (not recorded which). The CDR3 runs from the conserved cysteine through the conserved F or W. Fields, in order: V gene, CDR3 length, J gene, CDR3 protein.

TRBV6-6	14	TRBJ2-7	CASSYSTGGYEQYF
TRBV6-1	15	TRBJ2-7	CASSPGLDYSYEQYF
TRBV7-2	14	TRBJ2-3	CASSFRQAADTQYF
TRBV2	14	TRBJ2-1	CASSETGAWREQFF
TRBV7-9	13	TRBJ2-1	CASSSLIGAWWFF
TRBV5-1	16	TRBJ2-1	CASSSGQEGGYNEQFF
TRBV7-9	14	TRBJ2-1	CASNRDRVFNEQFF
TRBV20-1	13	TRBJ1-4	CSARVVQGEKLFF
TRBV6-1	15	TRBJ1-1	CASSLGGAGNTEAFF
TRBV14	15	TRBJ2-7	CASSHTDREPYEQYF
TRBV7-3	18	TRBJ2-3	CASSLMAVGAANTDTQYF
TRBV20-1	13	TRBJ2-7	CSALTQSSYEQYF
TRBV18	15	TRBJ2-1	CASSQGAVGPIEQFF
TRBV12-3/TRBV12-4	14	TRBJ1-1	CASSLGGSGVEAFF
TRBV12-3/TRBV12-4	14	TRBJ2-7	CASSRRQGLYEQYF
TRBV12-3/TRBV12-4	16	TRBJ2-6	CASSSGLFSGANVLTF
TRBV5-1	17	TRBJ1-2	CASSLAGTGSGLRGYTF
TRBV3-1	17	TRBJ2-5	CASSQSSGTGGSETQYF
TRBV6-1	15	TRBJ2-2	CASSEALRDTGELFF
TRBV28	17	TRBJ2-5	CASSLGSSGSNVETQYF
TRBV5-1	16	TRBJ2-1	CASSLGLIGSYNEQFF
TRBV10-3	13	TRBJ2-1	CAISVSSVGVQFF
TRBV5-1	13	TRBJ2-5	CASSATIQETQYF
TRBV7-2	15	TRBJ1-3	CASSLNGQGVGAIYF
TRBV5-4	17	TRBJ1-1	CASSTSGGGFLNTEAFF
TRBV11-2	15	TRBJ2-7	CASTINRGLSYEQYF
TRBV5-1	16	TRBJ2-7	CASSSQTSGGAYEQYF
TRBV27	13	TRBJ2-1	CASSTDTYNEQFF
TRBV7-2	13	TRBJ1-2	CASSFRGGYGYTF
TRBV25-1	14	TRBJ2-7	CASRTPGVSYEQYF
TRBV20-1	16	TRBJ2-1	CSARVRTSGNYNEQFF
TRBV6-5	14	TRBJ1-6	CASSSWDENSPLHF
TRBV19	12	TRBJ1-3	CAIQGAGNTIYF
TRBV28	14	TRBJ2-7	CASSTSDRRYEQYF
TRBV29-1	14	TRBJ2-1	CSVVGSGSYNEQFF
TRBV5-6	15	TRBJ2-1	CASSLRTGVGDEQFF
TRBV7-2	15	TRBJ2-7	CASSLAGGPGYEQYF
TRBV30	12	TRBJ2-3	CAWRGDRGTQYF
TRBV7-9	13	TRBJ1-1	CASSRAQGTEAFF
TRBV11-2	14	TRBJ1-2	CASSPDRWGYGYTF
TRBV7-8	16	TRBJ2-2	CASSFRTGSNTGELFF
TRBV12-3/TRBV12-4	12	TRBJ1-5	CAVGGGKQPQHF
TRBV5-1	12	TRBJ2-7	CASRQGRAEQYF
TRBV6-1	15	TRBJ2-1	CASSRDGGTYNEQFF
TRBV7-8	15	TRBJ2-1	CASRRTSGGQDEQFF
TRBV20-1	14	TRBJ2-1	CSAGPGSSYNEQFF
TRBV20-1	14	TRBJ2-3	CSAQDYKGSDTQYF
TRBV7-9	16	TRBJ2-1	CASSPGGAQSYNEQFF
TRBV20-1	15	TRBJ2-5	CSARALAGSQETQYF
TRBV14	16	TRBJ2-3	CASSQRRDFPTDTQYF
TRBV20-1	12	TRBJ1-1	CSATEMNTEAFF
TRBV2	15	TRBJ2-7	CASCRPGQGASEQYF
TRBV27	14	TRBJ2-1	CASRWGGLSGEQFF
TRBV4-3	16	TRBJ2-2	CASSPAVWTSIGELFF
TRBV4-3	15	TRBJ1-3	CASSQVALSGNTIYF
TRBV20-1	13	TRBJ1-6	CSASGGPGSPLHF
TRBV29-1	12	TRBJ2-3	CSAGEGTDTQYF
TRBV7-2	11	TRBJ1-1	CASSKVAEAFF
TRBV7-2	15	TRBJ2-1	CASSSLQDYYNEQFF